Listed here are 8 T cell receptor beta chains from one sample, sequenced in a study of blood T cell repertoires in COVID-19. TCRdb's copy holds only in-frame clones and misses some; the assay was immunoSEQ multiplex PCR. The sample consists of 150,000 to 200,000 clones, about 88% of them appearing once. The sequencing sample was made of peripheral blood. The receptors were sampled from a woman over 75 with acute or convalescent COVID-19.

V is TRBV18 and J is TRBJ2-2; possible D gene TRBD2, 6 bases. Trimming cost V 4 bases and J 8 bases, with 23 bases left between them. Per germline, CDR1 KGHSH and CDR2 LQKENI. The CDR3 length is 17 residues. The CDR3 DNA reads as TGTGCCAGCTCACTCTCGGCCCCCGGAGGCGGGACGGGGGAGCTGTTTTTT. Translated, it gives CASSLSAPGGGTGELFF.

In this sample, this clone turned up a few times. The V and J genes are TRBV10-1 and TRBJ2-1; 13 bases agree with TRBD2. Germline CDR1 WNHNN, CDR2 SYGVQD (reference sequence). CDR3 size: 15 residues. The trim removed 11 bases at V and 8 bases at J, leaving 12 bases unmatched. The CDR3 bases are TGCGCCCGCCCTCAAACTAGCGGGAGGGCGGATGAGCAGTTCTTC. It encodes CARPQTSGRADEQFF.

V is TRBV5-1 and J is TRBJ2-3; 10 bases align to TRBD2. J lost 2 bases, V lost 0 bases, and 9 bases had no gene match. Germline assignment: CDR1 SGHRS and CDR2 YFSETQ. CDR3 length equals 18 residues. The CDR3 DNA follows: TGCGCCAGCAGCTTGGAGGGAGCGGGAGGGATCTTCACAGATACGCAGTATTTT. It is translated as CASSLEGAGGIFTDTQYF. Drawing the rest from reference TRBV5-1 and TRBJ2-3, the complete variable domain is KAGVTQTPRYLIKTRGQQVTLSCSPISGHRSVSWYQQTPGQGLQFLFEYFSETQRNKGNFPGRFSGRQFSNSRSEMNVSTLELGDSALYLCASSLEGAGGIFTDTQYFGPGTRLTVL.

This chain connects TRBV6-2 or TRBV6-3 to TRBJ2-7; 8 bases are shared with TRBD1. In germline, CDR1 is MNHEY, CDR2 SVGEGT. CDR3 length: 16 amino acids. J gave up 4 bases and V 0 bases, and 8 bases lay outside the gene matches. CDR3 region: CASSYSTQGARYEQYF. The CDR3, as DNA: TGTGCCAGCAGTTACTCTACCCAGGGGGCGCGGTACGAGCAGTACTTC.

This clone came up a few times. The rearrangement joins TRBV6-2 or TRBV6-3 to TRBJ2-1; 9 positions agree with TRBD2. CDR3 length equals 17 residues. Trimming at V came to 0 bases and at J to 3 bases, leaving 6 bases not matched to a gene. Germline V lookup: CDR1 MNHEY, CDR2 SVGEGT. The CDR3, as DNA: TGTGCCAGCAGTTACTCCCGCCTAGCGGGGTACTACAATGAGCAGTTCTTC. Protein: CASSYSRLAGYYNEQFF.

The chain is built from TRBV28 and TRBJ2-3; 7 bases align to TRBD2. CDR1 and CDR2 from the germline V gene are MDHEN and SYDVKM. The V gene end was trimmed by 7 bases and the J gene end by 6 bases; junction bases not matched to a gene: 19. The CDR3 covers 17 residues. CDR3 bases: TGTGCCAGCAACACCCGGACTGTGGCGGGAGTACGCGATACGCAGTATTTT. The encoded protein is CASNTRTVAGVRDTQYF.

V gene TRBV18 combines with J gene TRBJ2-7; TRBD1 matches at 9 bases. CDR3 length equals 15 residues. J gave up 0 bases and V 5 bases, and 5 bases lay outside the gene matches. In germline, CDR1 is KGHSH, CDR2 LQKENI. The CDR3 spells CASSTGTGLSYEQYF. The CDR3 DNA reads TGTGCCAGCTCAACCGGGACAGGGCTCTCCTACGAGCAGTACTTC.

In nucleotides, the CDR3 is TGCGCCAGCAGTGAGTCTGGTAGAAAAGAGACCCAGTACTTC. Residues: CASSESGRKETQYF. The chain is built from TRBV10-1 and TRBJ2-5; D remains unclear. CDR1 is WNHNN, CDR2 SYGVQD, per germline (reference sequence). CDR3 size: 14 residues. Trimming stripped 0 bases from V and 3 bases from J, with 8 bases between.